The present T cell receptor (beta chain) was sequenced within a study of response to subunit inactivated influenza vaccine. TCRdb recomputed calls from the RT-PCR reads with MiXCR, one row per CDR3 protein. The profile shows some 540,000 distinct CDR3 sequences, 20% to 25% of them singletons. J was trimmed by 3 bases and V by 4 bases; bases with no gene match: 12. The CDR3 has 17 residues. CDR1 and CDR2 from the germline V gene are LGHNA and YSLEER. Regarding this clonotype: A much larger clone differs from this one at a single base, so this may be a read error.

This sample also appeared in a second study, on T cells expressing NK-cell markers. As reported in that work: Making the TCR beta cDNA relied on 5'RACE template switching with UMIs. Out of eight donors sequenced, seven tested HCMV-seropositive and the remaining one seronegative. Five to seven of the donors carried dominant NKG2C+ clonotypes that took up 1.0-7.0% of their CD8+ T cells.

The clonotype originates from a man in his fifties or sixties who received an inactivated influenza vaccine. This material consisted of CD4+ T cells sorted from PBMCs, taken approximately 12 days after vaccination. The V gene is TRBV4-3, the J gene TRBJ2-1; 7 bases are shared with TRBD2. The CDR3 DNA sequence: TGCGCCAGCAGCCCAGCCGACCTAGCGGAGCACTACAATGAGCAGTTCTTC. Protein: CASSPADLAEHYNEQFF.